This T cell receptor (beta chain) was recovered during a study of cytomegalovirus exposure and HLA in healthy donors. Study-level findings and limits: With DRB1 most and HLA-C fewest, TCR association rates differed between HLA loci in a later analysis.

A multiplex PCR was run with 60 Vbeta primers and 13 Jbeta primers. TCRdb's copy holds only in-frame clones and misses some; the assay was immunoSEQ multiplex PCR. This table has roughly 150,000 clones, over 60% appearing once. The CDR3 runs to 14 residues. V lost 0 bases and J 7 bases, leaving 7 bases between the germline ends. Germline V CDR1 and CDR2: SGHAT, FQNNGV. This clone occurred once. Its antigen is not known. The donors (healthy individuals) were bone marrow donors. Material for sequencing was PBMCs. The origin of this receptor is a woman aged 40 to 50 in good health and CMV-seronegative. The rearrangement uses TRBV11-2 and TRBJ1-6; D gene ambiguous. The CDR3 DNA reads as TGTGCCAGCAGCTTAGACAGTCCAAATTCACCCCTCCACTTT. It yields the protein CASSLDSPNSPLHF.